These 23 T cell receptor beta chains were sequenced from one sample in a study of blood T cell repertoires in COVID-19. This table comes from immunoSEQ multiplex PCR, and its TCRdb copy is limited to in-frame clones, with some not included. Counted here are about 220,000 clones, roughly 84% occurring once; the ten biggest clones make up just under 20%. The specimen was peripheral blood. The receptors were sampled from a man aged 25 to 45 with active or convalescent COVID-19.

The V call is TRBV9, the J call TRBJ2-5; 10 bases are shared with TRBD2. CDR3 length: 14 residues. Germline assignment: CDR1 SGDLS and CDR2 YYNGEE. The ends lost 3 bases at V and 5 bases at J; junction bases unmatched: 4. In DNA form, the CDR3 reads TGTGCCAGCAGCGCCTCTAGCGGGAGCGAGACCCAGTACTTC. As protein: CASSASSGSETQYF. The full variable domain, completed using reference TRBV9 and TRBJ2-5, is DSGVTQTPKHLITATGQRVTLRCSPRSGDLSVYWYQQSLDQGLQFLIQYYNGEERAKGNILERFSAQQFPDLHSELNLSSLELGDSALYFCASSASSGSETQYFGPGTRLLVL.

The chain recombines TRBV7-8 with TRBJ2-7, with 12 bases that match TRBD2. The ends lost 0 bases at V and 5 bases at J; junction bases unmatched: 8. The CDR3 spans 17 residues. CDR1 and CDR2 from the germline V gene are SGHVS and FQNEAQ. In nucleotides, the CDR3 is TGTGCCAGCAGCTTAGCCCTCGGACTAGCGGGATCAGACGAGCAGTACTTC. Its protein product is CASSLALGLAGSDEQYF.

CDR3: CASSWTGGSISPLHF. The CDR3 bases are TGTGCCAGCTCTTGGACAGGGGGCTCGATTTCACCCCTCCACTTT. The rearrangement uses TRBV18 and TRBJ1-6; the match to TRBD1 covers 11 bases. V was clipped by 6 bases and J by 9 bases; unmatched bases: 7. Looked up from germline, CDR1 is KGHSH and CDR2 is LQKENI. The CDR3 has 15 residues.

J is TRBJ2-1 and V is TRBV6-4, with 9 bases identical to TRBD2. Germline lookup yields CDR1 MRHNA and CDR2 SNTAGT. The J segment lost 5 bases and the V segment lost 3 bases, leaving 17 bases of the junction unmatched. This CDR3 region has 19 residues. CDR3 in DNA: TGTGCCAGCAGTGAAAGACCCCTTAGCGGGAGTCGGTTCAACAATGAGCAGTTCTTC. Its translation is CASSERPLSGSRFNNEQFF.

The chain recombines TRBV19 with TRBJ2-2; weak D call: TRBD2 (5 bases). Germline V gene data show CDR1 as LNHDA and CDR2 as SQIVND (reference sequence). CDR3 length: 15 amino acids. Trimming removed 2 bases at V and 0 bases at J, with 7 bases between. The CDR3 sequence: CASSISSPNTGELFF. CDR3 coding DNA: TGTGCCAGTAGTATATCTAGCCCGAACACCGGGGAGCTGTTTTTT.

The J gene is TRBJ2-1, the V gene TRBV24-1; 15 bases match TRBD2. This CDR3 is built from 16 residues. Germline values: CDR1 KGHDR, CDR2 SFDVKD. V shed 2 bases and J 7 bases; nucleotides not matched to a gene: 2. In nucleotides, the CDR3 is TGTGCCACCAGTGATTGGACTAGCGGGAGGGGGAATGAGCAGTTCTTC. It specifies CATSDWTSGRGNEQFF.

The genes are TRBV7-9 and TRBJ1-1, with no clear D. This CDR3 contains 12 residues. CDR1 and CDR2 from the germline V gene are SEHNR and FQNEAQ (reference sequence). The V and J ends lost 3 bases and 2 bases respectively, with 4 bases between them. The CDR3 reads CASSFSNTEAFF. For the CDR3, the DNA is TGTGCCAGCAGCTTTTCTAACACTGAAGCTTTCTTT.

The rearrangement uses TRBV11-2 and TRBJ1-5; the D is unclear. This CDR3 has 14 residues. Germline assignment: CDR1 SGHAT and CDR2 FQNNGV. V was pared by 5 bases and J by 2 bases, with 10 bases between. The CDR3 loop is CASSPTTGNQPQHF. The CDR3 nucleotides read TGTGCCAGCAGCCCCACCACAGGCAATCAGCCCCAGCATTTT.

The rearrangement joins TRBV21-1 to TRBJ2-7; no check of the table's D call, TRBD1, against the DNA was made. TRBV21-1 is recorded as a pseudogene. The CDR3 loop spans 15 amino acids. This CDR3 is CASSKSGTGRPGKYF. CDR3 sequence (DNA): TGTGCCAGCAGCAAATCAGGGACAGGGAGACCCGGGAAGTACTTC.

Written as DNA, the CDR3 is TGTGCCACCAGCAGAGGACAGGGGTATTTGGGGTACGAGCAGTACTTC. This encodes CATSRGQGYLGYEQYF. The chain has TRBV15 and TRBJ2-7; TRBD1 matches at 8 bases. Germline V gene data show CDR1 as LNHNV and CDR2 as YYDKDF (reference sequence). The CDR3 runs 16 residues. Germline trimming cut 1 base from V and 4 bases from J; bases unmatched to any gene: 9.

V gene TRBV10-3 combines with J gene TRBJ2-3, with a tentative D call TRBD2 (5 bases). V was shortened by 7 bases and J by 0 bases, with 11 bases between the two germline ends. The CDR3 spans 14 residues. Germline V lookup: CDR1 ENHRY, CDR2 SYGVKD. The CDR3 reads CAIKSAGSTDTQYF. The CDR3 nucleotides read TGTGCCATCAAGTCGGCGGGCAGCACAGATACGCAGTATTTT.

This chain connects TRBV7-2 to TRBJ2-6; D unresolved. The CDR3 runs to 16 residues. The ends were cut back, 1 base at V and 0 bases at J, with 7 bases in the middle. Germline V lookup: CDR1 SGHTA, CDR2 FQGNSA. The CDR3 spells CASSLGSFSGANVLTF. In nucleotides, the CDR3 is TGTGCCAGCAGCTTAGGTTCATTCTCTGGGGCCAACGTCCTGACTTTC. The full variable domain, rest sourced from reference TRBV7-2 and TRBJ2-6, is GAGVSQSPSNKVTEKGKDVELRCDPISGHTALYWYRQSLGQGLEFLIYFQGNSAPDKSGLPSDRFSAERTGGSVSTLTIQRTQQEDSAVYLCASSLGSFSGANVLTFGAGSRLTVL.

This chain joins TRBV11-2 and TRBJ2-7; 9 bases agree with TRBD2. The CDR3 is 17 amino acids. Germline V gene sequence: CDR1 SGHAT, CDR2 FQNNGV. V gave up 5 bases and J gave up 3 bases; unmatched junction bases: 14. The CDR3 loop is CASSPPRASGKNYEQYF. The CDR3 coding sequence is TGTGCCAGCAGCCCCCCCCGGGCTAGCGGGAAAAACTACGAGCAGTACTTC.

The chain links TRBV10-3 to TRBJ1-2, with 11 bases lining up with TRBD1. CDR1 and CDR2 (germline): ENHRY, SYGVKD. The CDR3 is 15 amino acids. J was trimmed by 6 bases and V by 5 bases; bases with no gene match: 8. The CDR3 sequence is CAISHRDRGADGYTF. CDR3 coding DNA: TGTGCCATCAGTCACCGGGACAGGGGGGCTGATGGCTACACCTTC.

J is TRBJ2-3 and V is TRBV7-2; possibly TRBD2 for D (6 bases). The CDR3 contains 12 residues. V was cut by 5 bases and J by 6 bases, with 9 bases left in between. Germline CDR1 and CDR2: SGHTA and FQGNSA. The CDR3, as DNA: TGTGCCAGCAGCCCCCGGGGGGATACGCAGTATTTT. Protein product: CASSPRGDTQYF.

This chain connects TRBV19 to TRBJ1-2; D gene uncertain. The CDR3 is 12 residues long. Germline V gene lookup returns CDR1 LNHDA and CDR2 SQIVND (reference sequence). Trimming removed 6 bases at V and 8 bases at J, with 13 bases between. The chain's CDR3 is CASRSPGEGYTF. The CDR3 DNA sequence: TGTGCCAGTAGATCCCCCGGGGAAGGCTACACCTTC.

This sequence joins TRBV10-1 and TRBJ2-4; tentatively, D is TRBD2 (6 bases). Germline values: CDR1 WNHNN, CDR2 SYGVQD (reference sequence). This CDR3 contains 22 residues. The ends were cut back, 0 bases at V and 3 bases at J, with 30 bases in the middle. The DNA of the CDR3 is TGCGCCAGCAGTGAGTCCAGAGGAGGTGGGGGGACCCTTTTTTCTATCAAAAACATTCAGTACTTC. Amino acid sequence: CASSESRGGGGTLFSIKNIQYF.

The genes are TRBV4-1 and TRBJ1-1; D remains ambiguous. The CDR3 runs to 16 residues. V shed 4 bases and J shed 1 base, with 16 bases lying between them. Germline V gene lookup returns CDR1 MGHRA and CDR2 YSYEKL. CDR3 nucleotides: TGCGCCAGCAGCCTAGGAATCAGACAATGGAACACTGAAGCTTTCTTT. As protein: CASSLGIRQWNTEAFF.

V gene TRBV11-3 combines with J gene TRBJ2-1; perhaps TRBD1 as D (6 bases). The CDR3 is made up of 14 amino acids. The germline V gene has CDR1 SGHNT and CDR2 YENEEA. V was shortened by 5 bases and J by 8 bases, with 16 bases between the two germline ends. CDR3 in DNA: TGTGCCAGCAGCGAACAGGGAAGTAGCGATGAGCAGTTCTTC. This gives the protein CASSEQGSSDEQFF.

This clone occurred once. This chain links TRBV6-4 with TRBJ2-2; perhaps TRBD1 as D (6 bases). The V gene lost 4 bases and the J gene lost 6 bases, with 9 bases spanning the gap. The CDR3 has 13 residues. The germline CDR1 and CDR2 sequences are MRHNA and SNTAGT. CDR3 sequence reads: CASSGQAAGELFF. CDR3 coding DNA: TGTGCCAGCAGTGGACAGGCCGCCGGGGAGCTGTTTTTT.

The gene calls are TRBV28 and TRBJ1-2; D may be TRBD1 (5 bases). The CDR3 is 16 amino acids. Germline loops: CDR1 MDHEN, CDR2 SYDVKM. Trimming took off 5 bases at V and 7 bases at J, with 23 bases between the two ends. The DNA of the CDR3 is TGTGCCAGCAGTCTACCCGGGACTCTGCCCCGTGGTGGCTACACCTTC. This sequence encodes CASSLPGTLPRGGYTF.

This chain uses TRBV19 with TRBJ2-3; D possibly corresponds to TRBD1 (5 bases). This CDR3 has 15 residues. Trimming removed 5 bases at V and 5 bases at J, with 17 bases between. CDR1 LNHDA and CDR2 SQIVND come from the germline V gene (reference sequence). The CDR3 protein is CASSAPGRTGDTQYF. The CDR3 coding sequence is TGTGCCAGTAGTGCTCCAGGACGTACAGGAGATACGCAGTATTTT.

The V and J genes are TRBV5-1 and TRBJ1-1, with TRBD1 matching over 8 bases. Trimming cost V 1 base and J 4 bases; bases outside gene matches: 6. Germline CDR1 SGHRS, CDR2 YFSETQ. There are 15 residues in the CDR3. The DNA for the CDR3 is TGCGCCAGCAGCTTGTTAGGGCAGGGGGCCACTGAAGCTTTCTTT. As protein: CASSLLGQGATEAFF.